These 22 T cell receptor beta chains were all obtained from the same sample, sequenced in a study of blood T cell repertoires in COVID-19. The data were produced by immunoSEQ multiplex PCR, yet TCRdb's version contains in-frame clones alone and is incomplete. The sample shows about 140,000 clones, nearly 80% of them seen only once. The sequenced sample was PBMCs or T cells enriched from blood (not recorded which). Receptors were obtained from a woman in her forties or fifties who had recovered from COVID-19.

The rearrangement links TRBV2 to TRBJ2-1, with 12 bases that match TRBD2. The CDR3 sequence is 15 residues long. J was trimmed by 9 bases and V by 4 bases; bases with no gene match: 7. Germline V gives CDR1 SNHLY, CDR2 FYNNEI. CDR3 bases: TGTGCCAGCAGTGGGGCTAGCGGGGGGGCCGCTGAGCAGTTCTTC. This encodes CASSGASGGAAEQFF. The full variable domain, its missing parts supplied by reference TRBV2 and TRBJ2-1, is EPEVTQTPSHQVTQMGQEVILRCVPISNHLYFYWYRQILGQKVEFLVSFYNNEISEKSEIFDDQFSVERPDGSNFTLKIRSTKLEDSAMYFCASSGASGGAAEQFFGPGTRLTVL.

The genes are TRBV29-1 and TRBJ1-1, with 7 bases identical to TRBD1. CDR1 and CDR2 (germline): SQVTM, ANQGSEA. The trim removed 7 bases at V and 7 bases at J, leaving 6 bases unmatched. The CDR3 totals 11 residues. The CDR3 here is CSALDRLEAFF. CDR3 sequence (DNA): TGCAGCGCCCTGGACAGGCTTGAAGCTTTCTTT. Supplemented by reference TRBV29-1 and TRBJ1-1, the full variable domain reads SAVISQKPSRDICQRGTSLTIQCQVDSQVTMMFWYRQQPGQSLTLIATANQGSEATYESGFVIDKFPISRPNLTFSTLTVSNMSPEDSSIYLCSALDRLEAFFGQGTRLTVV.

V usage is TRBV3-1 (or the pseudogene TRBV3-2) and J usage is TRBJ2-7; 7 bases map to TRBD1. This CDR3 region has 15 residues. J lost 2 bases, V lost 3 bases, and 7 bases had no gene match. Germline CDR1 reads LGHDT; CDR2 reads YNNKEL (reference sequence). The CDR3: CASSQSTGVTYEQYF. For the CDR3, the DNA is TGTGCCAGCAGCCAGTCCACAGGGGTGACCTACGAGCAGTACTTC.

V usage is TRBV6-5 and J usage is TRBJ1-6; tentatively, D is TRBD1 (6 bases). The CDR3 runs 15 residues. V lost 6 bases and J 0 bases, leaving 9 bases between the germline ends. Germline V gene lookup returns CDR1 MNHEY and CDR2 SVGAGI. CDR3 amino acids: CASSVRGSYNSPLHF. Written as DNA, the CDR3 is TGTGCCAGCAGCGTCAGGGGCTCCTATAATTCACCCCTCCACTTT.

The chain links TRBV6-5 to TRBJ2-2; D might be TRBD2 (6 bases). Germline V gene lookup returns CDR1 MNHEY and CDR2 SVGAGI. The CDR3 length is 15 residues. With 8 bases removed from V and 1 base from J, the gap between germline ends came to 14 bases. This CDR3 is CASSRRGVNTGELFF. The CDR3 DNA sequence: TGTGCCAGCTCAAGGCGCGGGGTGAACACCGGGGAGCTGTTTTTT.

The V gene is TRBV27, the J gene TRBJ1-5, with a possible D match to TRBD1 (5 bases). Per the germline V gene, CDR1 is MNHEY and CDR2 is SMNVEV (reference sequence). The CDR3 covers 15 residues. V lost 2 bases and J lost 3, with 11 bases in between. The DNA of the CDR3 is TGTGCCAGCAGTTTAGGGGTGGGGCCCAATCAGCCCCAGCATTTT. Translating it yields CASSLGVGPNQPQHF.

The chain joins TRBV1 to TRBJ2-1; the table's D call TRBD2 went unverified against the DNA. TRBV1 is a known pseudogene. The CDR3 is made up of 16 amino acids. CDR3 sequence (DNA): TGCACCAGCAGCCCGCCTCGGACTAGCGGGAGTTATGAGCAGTTCTTC. Its protein is CTSSPPRTSGSYEQFF.

The rearrangement joins TRBV27 to TRBJ1-1; D may be TRBD1 (5 bases). Per the germline V gene, CDR1 is MNHEY and CDR2 is SMNVEV (reference sequence). The CDR3 length is 15 residues. V gave up 3 bases and J gave up 1 base, with 12 bases separating them. The CDR3 here is CASSFQGKRNTEAFF. The CDR3 region has the DNA TGTGCCAGCAGTTTCCAGGGAAAACGGAACACTGAAGCTTTCTTT.

There are a few counts of this clone. CDR3 nucleotide sequence: TGTGCCAGCAGCGGTTTCACAGATGCGTTACCAACTAATGAAAAACTGTTTTTT. This translates into CASSGFTDALPTNEKLFF. The chain joins TRBV21-1 to TRBJ1-4; TRBD1 is taken as the D call from the table, unchecked against the DNA. TRBV21-1 is recorded as a pseudogene. The CDR3 contains 18 residues.

In DNA form, the CDR3 reads TGTGCCAGCAGTTCGCCACACAGGGTTTCGAACTTCGGGGACCAGTACTTC. Residues: CASSSPHRVSNFGDQYF. The chain carries TRBV28 and TRBJ2-5, with a tentative D call TRBD1 (6 bases). The CDR3 spans 17 residues. Germline CDR1 reads MDHEN; CDR2 reads SYDVKM. Trimming took off 4 bases at V and 10 bases at J, with 28 bases between the two ends.

The chain joins TRBV11-3 to TRBJ1-1, with D tentatively TRBD1 (6 bases). The germline CDR1 and CDR2 sequences are SGHNT and YENEEA. Trimming pared 4 bases from V and 1 base from J, leaving 13 bases between. The CDR3 extends over 15 amino acids. CDR3 coding DNA: TGTGCCAGCAGCTCGCATGAGACAGGGAACACTGAAGCTTTCTTT. It is translated as CASSSHETGNTEAFF.

For the CDR3, the DNA is TGTGCCAGCAGCTCCGGACAGCACACCGGGGAGCTGTTTTTT. It specifies CASSSGQHTGELFF. This chain connects TRBV7-3 to TRBJ2-2, with D tentatively TRBD1 (6 bases). The V end lost 4 bases, the J end lost 3 bases, and 9 bases lay between the germline ends. The CDR3 sequence is 14 residues long. Germline V CDR1 and CDR2: SGHTA, FQGTGA.

The chain is built from TRBV28 and TRBJ2-2; 7 nucleotides align to TRBD2. Germline CDR1 MDHEN, CDR2 SYDVKM. The V and J ends lost 0 bases and 6 bases, in that order; junction bases with no gene match: 7. The CDR3 loop spans 16 amino acids. CDR3 sequence reads: CASSLWGSGTSGELFF. The CDR3 DNA is TGTGCCAGCAGTTTATGGGGGAGCGGGACGTCCGGGGAGCTGTTTTTT.

The rearrangement links TRBV5-8 to TRBJ1-2, with 9 bases aligning to TRBD1. The V segment lost 3 bases and the J segment 2 bases; nucleotides outside the gene matches: 8. The CDR3 spans 16 residues. Germline-derived CDR1 and CDR2 are SGHTS and YDEGEE. The CDR3 bases are TGTGCCAGCAGCTCGCCGGAAGGGACAGGGAACTATGGCTACACCTTC. Translation: CASSSPEGTGNYGYTF.

In its sample, this clone was seen a few times. The rearrangement links TRBV2 to TRBJ1-5; 8 bases map to TRBD1. The CDR3 is 14 amino acids. CDR1 is SNHLY and CDR2 is FYNNEI in the germline V gene. V lost 6 bases and J lost 7; bases outside the gene matches: 8. The CDR3 reads CASSPGQGAQPQHF. The DNA of the CDR3 is TGTGCCAGCAGCCCCGGACAGGGAGCCCAGCCCCAGCATTTT.

This chain connects TRBV29-1 to TRBJ2-7, with TRBD2 matching over 11 bases. The trim removed 3 bases at V and 2 bases at J, leaving 6 bases unmatched. Germline lookup yields CDR1 SQVTM and CDR2 ANQGSEA. The CDR3 length is 15 residues. The CDR3 sequence: CSVDGTSGSPYEQYF. The CDR3 bases are TGCAGCGTTGACGGGACTAGCGGTAGCCCCTACGAGCAGTACTTC.

This clone was picked up a small number of times. The CDR3: CASSFYGPRQGAYEQYF. In nucleotides, the CDR3 is TGTGCCAGCAGCTTCTATGGCCCTCGACAGGGGGCCTACGAGCAGTACTTC. The J gene is TRBJ2-7, the V gene TRBV7-2, with 9 bases aligning to TRBD1. With V trimmed by 3 bases and J by 2 bases, 11 bases remained unmatched. The CDR3 consists of 17 residues. CDR1 and CDR2 from the germline V gene are SGHTA and FQGNSA.

The V call is TRBV10-3, the J call TRBJ2-1, with TRBD2 matching 11 bases. The CDR3 has 17 amino acids. J was trimmed by 0 bases and V by 3 bases; bases with no gene match: 4. The germline V gene encodes CDR1 ENHRY and CDR2 SYGVKD. The CDR3 protein is CAISDPGLAASYNEQFF. CDR3 nucleotide sequence: TGTGCCATCAGTGATCCGGGACTAGCGGCCTCCTACAATGAGCAGTTCTTC.

This clone appeared a few times. V and J are TRBV7-9 and TRBJ1-5; D is possibly TRBD1 (5 bases). Looked up from germline, CDR1 is SEHNR and CDR2 is FQNEAQ (reference sequence). V was pared by 4 bases and J by 1 base, with 14 bases between. This CDR3 comprises 16 residues. Here the CDR3 reads CASSSGRSGSNQPQHF. CDR3 DNA: TGTGCCAGCAGCTCAGGGAGGAGTGGCAGCAATCAGCCCCAGCATTTT.

The chain couples TRBV6-5 to TRBJ1-2, with TRBD1 matching 9 bases. In germline, CDR1 is MNHEY, CDR2 SVGAGI. This CDR3 is 12 amino acids long. V lost 10 bases and J lost 4; bases outside the gene matches: 4. In nucleotides, the CDR3 is TGTGCCACCATGGACAGGGGCTATGGCTACACCTTC. It yields the protein CATMDRGYGYTF.

This clone has just one count. The chain uses TRBV19 and TRBJ1-5, with 9 bases fitting TRBD1. The V and J ends lost 5 bases and 6 bases, in that order; junction bases with no gene match: 8. Germline-derived CDR1 and CDR2 are LNHDA and SQIVND (reference sequence). This CDR3 is 15 amino acids long. The CDR3 bases are TGTGCCAGTAGTGCTGGGACAGGGAGGGCTCAGCCCCAGCATTTT. Its protein is CASSAGTGRAQPQHF. Drawing the rest from reference TRBV19 and TRBJ1-5, the complete variable domain is DGGITQSPKYLFRKEGQNVTLSCEQNLNHDAMYWYRQDPGQGLRLIYYSQIVNDFQKGDIAEGYSVSREKKESFPLTVTSAQKNPTAFYLCASSAGTGRAQPQHFGDGTRLSIL.

This rearrangement joins TRBV7-9 to TRBJ2-5, with D possibly matching TRBD1 (5 bases). The CDR3 contains 15 residues. Germline CDR1 reads SEHNR; CDR2 reads FQNEAQ (reference sequence). With 0 bases removed from V and 7 bases from J, the gap between germline ends came to 15 bases. This CDR3 reads CASSLAVGPAWTQYF. The DNA of the CDR3 is TGTGCCAGCAGCTTAGCTGTGGGGCCAGCATGGACCCAGTACTTC.